Ten or more counts support the clone carrying this TCR beta chain. What it binds is not known. Indicated time point: persistent/refractory GD, antithyroid drugs over 5 years with positive TRAb. RNA from PBMCs was the source of the TCR library. Libraries of TCR beta came from iRepertoire HTBI primers plus Arm-PCR of CDR3 regions. TCRdb processed the multiplex PCR reads anew with MiXCR; each CDR3 protein has one entry. This table has around 450,000 distinct CDR3 sequences, roughly a fifth appearing once. These data are taken from a study of regulatory T cells in long-lasting Graves disease. Study results and caveats: Those with persistent Graves' had less TCR diversity than newly diagnosed patients.

This receptor was obtained from a female donor with Graves disease. This specimen consisted of peripheral blood mononuclear cells (PBMCs), obtained when the disease was refractory, from a patient treated with antithyroid drugs.

CDR3 protein: CASSPAGSPSYEQYF. The CDR3 nucleotides are TGTGCCAGCAGTCCAGCCGGCTCACCGTCCTACGAGCAGTACTTC. This chain connects TRBV28 to TRBJ2-7, with D hard to call. The CDR3 runs 15 residues. Trimming took off 5 bases at V and 1 base at J, with 15 bases between the two ends. Germline CDR1 reads MDHEN; CDR2 reads SYDVKM.